This T cell receptor beta chain stems from a study of T cell repertoires in cytomegalovirus infection (dated by TCRdb to between 2017 and 2020). With regard to the full study: Donor HLA type was relevant to the analysis, because carriage of CMV infection together with the matching HLA type was indicated by public TCR beta signatures. Here is what the overall study found, with its caveats: In both this cohort and an independent cohort of approximately 350 donors, the cumulative frequency of public TCR beta family members distinguished carriers of CMV infection plus the relevant HLA type. The ex vivo response was dominated by HLA-C-restricted CMV-specific TCR beta clonotypes, and the single most frequent clonotype in two of eight donors was supplied by these HLA-C-restricted clonotypes.

From the cysteine up to the phenylalanine, the CDR3 has a length of 12 residues. The retained sequence is limited to the CDR3, 36 bases, with the frame set at the first base. Sequences SGHVS (CDR1) and FQNEAQ (CDR2) are obtained from the germline V gene. The junction shows trimming of 0 bases on V and 11 bases on J, plus 10 bases between the germline ends. This clonotype appeared many times. It has no known antigen specificity. Base-call qualities are not available, and no considerably larger clone is one nucleotide away. Sequencer: Illumina HiSeq 1500. The public reads were reprocessed in TCRdb via fastp at Q25 and MiXCR, keeping in-frame beta chains. Identical CDR3 proteins give one entry, which carries the most common genes and DNA. This sample has around 280,000 distinct CDR3 sequences in its table, and roughly 15% of those were observed once. 7.5% to 10% of the sample is in the top ten clones.

This chain joins TRBV7-8 to TRBJ1-1; there is no confident call for the D gene. This sequence was found in a human donor in good health (CMV status not recorded). Some clones in this sample may be carry-over from other donors' samples. Sequencing input: PBMCs. For the CDR3, the sequence is CASSLALMPAFF. In nucleotide form, the sequence is TGTGCCAGCAGCTTAGCGCTAATGCCGGCTTTCTTT.